This T cell receptor beta chain was sequenced in a study of blood T cell repertoires in COVID-19. V trimming: 6 bases; J trimming: 5 bases; junction bases outside the gene matches: 11. Germline V gives CDR1 LNHDA, CDR2 SQIVND (reference sequence). The CDR3 loop spans 15 amino acids. The repertoire was sequenced with immunoSEQ multiplex PCR; TCRdb's copy has only in-frame clones and lacks some. The table lists around 65,000 clones, roughly 80% of them singletons. Sequenced material: peripheral blood. The clonotype originates from a man aged 55 to 70 with acute or convalescent COVID-19. The chain has TRBV19 and TRBJ2-5; 8 bases fit TRBD1. CDR3 sequence reads: CASSRWGQVGETQYF. Written as DNA, the CDR3 is TGTGCCAGTAGCCGATGGGGACAGGTGGGCGAGACCCAGTACTTC.